This note documents a single T cell receptor (beta chain) sequence. This sample is drawn from a study of blood T cell repertoires in COVID-19. About the research overall: Acute and convalescent COVID-19 specimens originated in the United States, Italy and Spain. T cells, B-cell-depleted T cells, or PBMCs provided the cDNA or gDNA that served as material.

Some clones are missing from TCRdb's copy, which holds only in-frame ones; the method was immunoSEQ multiplex PCR. The data contain approximately 98,000 clones, 81% of them singletons. The TCR originated in a man aged 55-75 years with acute or convalescent COVID-19. The sample comprised peripheral blood.

The CDR3 here is CASSPRGQETQYF. The CDR3 DNA is TGTGCCAGCAGCCCCAGGGGCCAAGAGACCCAGTACTTC. The chain uses TRBV7-2 and TRBJ2-5, with a tentative D call TRBD1 (6 bases). The V end was cut by 5 bases, the J end by 1 base, with 8 bases between. The CDR3 is 13 amino acids. Germline CDR1 SGHTA, CDR2 FQGNSA.